This T cell receptor beta chain was profiled in a study of T cell clones after liver transplantation. Here immunoSEQ multiplex PCR was the method, and the copy in TCRdb shows in-frame clones only, minus some. The sample yields roughly 80,000 clones, roughly 85% seen once. Germline V gene sequence: CDR1 MNHNS, CDR2 SASEGT. The CDR3 is 17 amino acids. The V end was cut by 4 bases, the J end by 3 bases, with 18 bases between. The sequence came from a human patient who received a liver transplant. Some T cells could come from the graft donor. V usage is TRBV6-1 and J usage is TRBJ2-2; possible D gene TRBD1, 6 bases. Sequenced here: CD4+ T cells from blood, sampled at the 22-month timepoint. In DNA form, the CDR3 reads TGTGCCAGCAGTGGGGACACCTCGTTTGGGTACACCGGGGAGCTGTTTTTT. This encodes CASSGDTSFGYTGELFF.